The entry that follows covers one T cell receptor beta chain sequence. Clones were sequenced by immunoSEQ multiplex PCR, and TCRdb holds only the in-frame ones, with some missing. The sample shows about 11,000 clones, approximately 88% of them seen only once. The record originates from a study of blood T cell repertoires in COVID-19. The CDR3 has 16 amino acids. CDR1 is SGHRS and CDR2 is YFSETQ in the germline V gene. V gave up 1 base and J gave up 0 bases, with 8 bases separating them. The chain has TRBV5-1 and TRBJ2-6, with D perhaps TRBD1 (5 bases). This TCR was recovered from a human donor in a cohort sampled during active COVID-19. Sequencing was performed on peripheral blood. CDR3 amino acids: CASSLRGDSGANVLTF. For the CDR3, the DNA is TGCGCCAGCAGCTTGAGGGGTGACTCTGGGGCCAACGTCCTGACTTTC.